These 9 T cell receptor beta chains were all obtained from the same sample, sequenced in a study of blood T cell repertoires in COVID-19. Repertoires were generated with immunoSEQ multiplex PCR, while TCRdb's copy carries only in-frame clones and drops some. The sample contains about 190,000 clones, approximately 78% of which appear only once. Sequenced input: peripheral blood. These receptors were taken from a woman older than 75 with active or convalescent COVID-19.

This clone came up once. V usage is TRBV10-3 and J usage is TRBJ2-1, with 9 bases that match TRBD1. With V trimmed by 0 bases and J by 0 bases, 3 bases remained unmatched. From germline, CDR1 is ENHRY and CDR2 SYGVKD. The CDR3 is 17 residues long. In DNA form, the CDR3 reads TGTGCCATCAGTGAGTCAGGGACAGGGAGCTCCTACAATGAGCAGTTCTTC. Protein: CAISESGTGSSYNEQFF.

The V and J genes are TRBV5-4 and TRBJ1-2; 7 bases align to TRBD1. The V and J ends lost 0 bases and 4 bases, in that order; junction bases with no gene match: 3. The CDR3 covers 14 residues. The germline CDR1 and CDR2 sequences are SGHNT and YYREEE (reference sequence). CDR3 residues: CASSLARQGYGYTF. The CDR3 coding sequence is TGTGCCAGCAGCTTGGCTCGACAGGGCTATGGCTACACCTTC.

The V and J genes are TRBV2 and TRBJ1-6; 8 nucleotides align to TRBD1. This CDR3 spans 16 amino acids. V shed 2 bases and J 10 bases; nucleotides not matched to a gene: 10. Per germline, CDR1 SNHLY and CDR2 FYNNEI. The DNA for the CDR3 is TGTGCCAGCAGTGAATCGGGTCGGGACAGGTTATCACCCCTCCACTTT. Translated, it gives CASSESGRDRLSPLHF. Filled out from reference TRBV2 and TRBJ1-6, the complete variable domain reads EPEVTQTPSHQVTQMGQEVILRCVPISNHLYFYWYRQILGQKVEFLVSFYNNEISEKSEIFDDQFSVERPDGSNFTLKIRSTKLEDSAMYFCASSESGRDRLSPLHFGNGTRLTVT.

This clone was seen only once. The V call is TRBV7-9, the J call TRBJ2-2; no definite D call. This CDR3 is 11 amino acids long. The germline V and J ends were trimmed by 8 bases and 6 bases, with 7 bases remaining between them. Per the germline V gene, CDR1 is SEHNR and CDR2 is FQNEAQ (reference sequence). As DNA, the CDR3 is TGTGCCAGCCACCGGTCCGGGGAGCTGTTTTTT. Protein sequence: CASHRSGELFF.

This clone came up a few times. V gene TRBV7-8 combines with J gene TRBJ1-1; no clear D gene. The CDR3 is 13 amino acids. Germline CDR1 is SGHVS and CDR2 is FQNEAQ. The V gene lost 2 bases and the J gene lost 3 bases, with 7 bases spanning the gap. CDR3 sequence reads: CASSLILDTEAFF. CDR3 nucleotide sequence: TGTGCCAGCAGCTTAATACTAGACACTGAAGCTTTCTTT.

The CDR3 DNA is TGCGCCAGCAAATCAAGTCTTAGCCCTAGCACAGATACGCAGTATTTT. This gives the protein CASKSSLSPSTDTQYF. V usage is TRBV4-1 and J usage is TRBJ2-3; no reliable D call. The germline V gene encodes CDR1 MGHRA and CDR2 YSYEKL. Trimming removed 7 bases at V and 0 bases at J, with 17 bases between. CDR3 length: 16 amino acids.

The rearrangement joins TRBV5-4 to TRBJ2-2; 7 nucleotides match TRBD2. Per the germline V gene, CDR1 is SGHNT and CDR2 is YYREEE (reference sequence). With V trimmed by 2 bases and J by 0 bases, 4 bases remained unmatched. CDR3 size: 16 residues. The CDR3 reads CASSFGAGANTGELFF. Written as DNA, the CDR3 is TGTGCCAGCAGCTTCGGGGCGGGGGCGAACACCGGGGAGCTGTTTTTT.

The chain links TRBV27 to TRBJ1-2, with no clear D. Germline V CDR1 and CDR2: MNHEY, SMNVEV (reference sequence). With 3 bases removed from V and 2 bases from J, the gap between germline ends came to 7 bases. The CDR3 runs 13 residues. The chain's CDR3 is CASSLAGNYGYTF. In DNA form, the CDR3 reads TGTGCCAGCAGTTTGGCGGGGAACTATGGCTACACCTTC.

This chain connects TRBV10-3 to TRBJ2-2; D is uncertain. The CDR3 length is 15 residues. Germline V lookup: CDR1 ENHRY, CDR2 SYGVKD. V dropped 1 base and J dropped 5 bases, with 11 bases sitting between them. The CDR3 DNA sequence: TGTGCCATCAGTGAGTTTGCCAGGCCTACCGGGGAGCTGTTTTTT. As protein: CAISEFARPTGELFF.